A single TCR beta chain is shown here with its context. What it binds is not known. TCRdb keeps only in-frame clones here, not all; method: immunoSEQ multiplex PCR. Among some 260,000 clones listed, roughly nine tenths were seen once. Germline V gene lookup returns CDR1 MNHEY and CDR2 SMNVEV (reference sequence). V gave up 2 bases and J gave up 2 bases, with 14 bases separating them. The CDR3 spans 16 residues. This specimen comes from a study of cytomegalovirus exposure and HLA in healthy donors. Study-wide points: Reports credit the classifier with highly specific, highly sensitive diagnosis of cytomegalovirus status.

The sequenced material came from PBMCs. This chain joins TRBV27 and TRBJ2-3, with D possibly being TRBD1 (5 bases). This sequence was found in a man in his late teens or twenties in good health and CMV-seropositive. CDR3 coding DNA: TGTGCCAGCAGTTTACAGGGTCCCCAATACACAGATACGCAGTATTTT. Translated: CASSLQGPQYTDTQYF.